The TCR beta chain under discussion was sequenced for a study of shared clonotypes between healthy human individuals. CD45RO-negative cells were positively selected for CCR7, leaving out terminally differentiated effector memory CD45RA+ cells. Measured with immunoSEQ multiplex PCR; TCRdb has only the in-frame clones, and not every one. This sample has approximately 740,000 clones, with around 93% found just once. The CDR3 has 11 amino acids. Trimming took off 5 bases at V and 5 bases at J, with 5 bases between the two ends. Per the germline V gene, CDR1 is MDHEN and CDR2 is SYDVKM. About this clone: With a much larger clone just one base away, this may be a read error. Other nucleotide sequences from this sample produce the same CDR3.

The rearrangement uses TRBV28 and TRBJ2-3; D remains unclear. The sequence was collected from a man under 40 in good health. The sample comprised naive CD8+ T cells sorted from blood. This chain's CDR3 is CASSRGDTQYF. CDR3 nucleotide sequence: TGTGCCAGCAGTCGTGGAGATACGCAGTATTTT.